Listed here are 16 T cell receptor beta chains from one sample, sequenced in a study of blood T cells in healthy people across ages (dated by TCRdb to 2015 to 2017). Receptor amplification or capture employed 5' RACE. Reads for this sample came from an Illumina HiSeq 2500. A second PCR of about 7 to 12 cycles was run with a J-beta primer mix and a sample-barcoded 5' primer. The public reads were reanalyzed by TCRdb: fastp trimming at Q25, MiXCR alignment, in-frame beta chains only. Rows are unified per CDR3 protein, each entry keeping the most common DNA and genes. Recorded for this sample are hundreds of thousands of distinct CDR3 sequences; 52% of them occurred a single time. The top ten hold roughly 14% of the sample. The sequencing sample was made of blood. These TCRs come from a woman older than 75 in good health.

In DNA, the CDR3 is TGTGCCAGCAGCGCGGGGGGAACAGAGACCCAGTACTTC. Amino acids: CASSAGGTETQYF. V and J are TRBV7-2 and TRBJ2-5; 8 bases are a match to TRBD2. CDR3 length: 13 residues. J gave up 4 bases and V 5 bases, and 3 bases lay outside the gene matches. Germline lookup yields CDR1 SGHTA and CDR2 FQGNSA.

This clonotype was observed many times. The V and J genes are TRBV5-1 and TRBJ2-5; 8 positions match TRBD2. V lost 1 base, J lost 5 bases, and 10 bases stayed unmatched. Germline values: CDR1 SGHRS, CDR2 YFSETQ. The CDR3 length is 16 residues. DNA of the CDR3: TGCGCCAGCAGCTTGCACCCGACTAGCGAGCTTGAGACCCAGTACTTC. Its translation is CASSLHPTSELETQYF.

In this sample, this clonotype turned up many times. The chain employs TRBV29-1 and TRBJ1-2; D may be TRBD1 (5 bases). There are 12 residues in the CDR3. The germline gives CDR1 SQVTM, CDR2 ANQGSEA. V lost 4 bases and J lost 3, with 9 bases in between. The CDR3 loop is CSVVEGYYGYTF. The DNA of the CDR3 is TGCAGCGTTGTTGAGGGGTACTATGGCTACACCTTC.

This clonotype was detected many times. One end of the junction fails to match germline, which may point to a read error. The chain carries TRBV5-1 and TRBJ2-5; possible D gene TRBD2, 6 bases. Germline CDR1 is SGHRS and CDR2 is YFSETQ. The CDR3 totals 14 residues. DNA of the CDR3: TGTGCCAGCAGCTTGGAGGGGTTTCAAGAGACCCAGTACTTC. This sequence encodes CASSLEGFQETQYF.

To note about this clonotype: At one end the junction does not follow the germline gene, possibly because of a read error. This chain joins TRBV27 and TRBJ2-3; D is unclear. The germline V gene has CDR1 MNHEY and CDR2 SMNVEV (reference sequence). This CDR3 has 14 amino acids. CDR3 sequence: CASSVSQGLDTQYF. DNA of the CDR3: TGTGCCAGCAGTGTATCCCAAGGCCTCGATACGCAGTATTTT.

Turning to this clonotype: With a much larger clone just one base away, this may be a read error. DNA for the CDR3: TGTGCCATCAGCCCCCCAAGGGGACAGAACTACGAGCAGTACTTC. Encoded protein: CAISPPRGQNYEQYF. This chain connects TRBV10-3 to TRBJ2-7, with 7 positions matching TRBD1. The germline gives CDR1 ENHRY, CDR2 SYGVKD. The CDR3 consists of 15 residues. V lost 6 bases to trimming and J lost 3 bases; unmatched junction nucleotides: 11.

The chain joins TRBV5-1 to TRBJ1-1, with D possibly being TRBD1 (5 bases). This CDR3 is built from 14 residues. V was pared by 0 bases and J by 1 base, with 7 bases between. Germline V gives CDR1 SGHRS, CDR2 YFSETQ. CDR3 region: CASSLGQPNTEAFF. The CDR3 bases are TGCGCCAGCAGCTTGGGACAGCCGAACACTGAAGCTTTCTTT.

V is TRBV5-1 and J is TRBJ1-4, with 7 bases that match TRBD1. Germline V lookup: CDR1 SGHRS, CDR2 YFSETQ. J lost 12 bases, V lost 1 base, and 6 bases had no gene match. CDR3 length: 13 amino acids. The CDR3 sequence: CASSLRGGVELFF. CDR3 bases: TGCGCCAGCAGCTTGAGAGGGGGCGTGGAACTGTTTTTT.

A few counts support this clonotype. The J gene is TRBJ2-6, the V gene TRBV7-3, with TRBD1 matching over 7 bases. The CDR3 totals 16 residues. The germline CDR1 and CDR2 sequences are SGHTA and FQGTGA. V dropped 6 bases and J dropped 2; count of bases not matched to a gene: 7. The CDR3: CASSQTGVAGANVLTF. The CDR3 coding sequence is TGTGCCAGCAGTCAAACAGGGGTAGCTGGGGCCAACGTCCTGACTTTC.

The chain couples TRBV11-1 to TRBJ2-4, with unresolved D. Germline lookup yields CDR1 SGHAT and CDR2 FQDESV (reference sequence). The germline V and J ends were trimmed by 5 bases and 3 bases, with 11 bases remaining between them. The CDR3 contains 14 residues. CDR3 bases: TGTGCCAGCAGCCGTATAGGAATCAAAAACATTCAGTACTTC. As protein: CASSRIGIKNIQYF.

The chain carries TRBV2 and TRBJ2-3; D assignment may be TRBD1 or TRBD2 (5 bases each). V was shortened by 5 bases and J by 0 bases, with 15 bases between the two germline ends. The CDR3 covers 16 residues. The V gene's germline CDR1 is SNHLY and CDR2 FYNNEI. CDR3 amino acids: CASSQGSEGSTDTQYF. In nucleotides, the CDR3 is TGTGCCAGCAGTCAGGGCAGTGAGGGAAGCACAGATACGCAGTATTTT.

The chain carries TRBV20-1 and TRBJ2-5; 8 bases agree with TRBD2. The CDR3 spans 14 residues. The trim removed 6 bases at V and 9 bases at J, leaving 15 bases unmatched. Germline-derived CDR1 and CDR2 are DFQATT and SNEGSKA (reference sequence). The CDR3 protein is CSAERGLPQDAQYF. The CDR3 coding sequence is TGCAGTGCGGAGCGGGGGCTACCGCAGGACGCCCAGTACTTC.

The gene calls are TRBV18 and TRBJ1-2; D is undetermined. Trimming cost V 2 bases and J 5 bases, with 9 bases left between them. Germline V gene data show CDR1 as KGHSH and CDR2 as LQKENI. This CDR3 is 13 amino acids long. The CDR3: CASSPSRDYGYTF. As DNA, the CDR3 is TGTGCCAGCTCACCATCCCGGGATTATGGCTACACCTTC.

This clonotype has only a few counts. The chain combines TRBV12-5 with TRBJ2-3, with D perhaps TRBD1 (6 bases). Germline values: CDR1 LGHNT, CDR2 FRNRAP. V was shortened by 5 bases and J by 5 bases, with 14 bases between the two germline ends. The CDR3 totals 14 residues. CDR3 residues: CASGVGRGGDTQYF. The DNA of the CDR3 is TGTGCTAGTGGTGTCGGTAGAGGGGGAGATACGCAGTATTTT.

A remark on this clonotype: This sequence may be a read error, since a much larger clone differs from it by one base. V is TRBV27 and J is TRBJ2-1; no definite D call. The ends were cut back, 8 bases at V and 9 bases at J, with 14 bases in the middle. Per germline, CDR1 MNHEY and CDR2 SMNVEV (reference sequence). The CDR3 runs to 12 residues. The CDR3 here is CASCDARSEQFF. The DNA for the CDR3 is TGTGCCAGCTGTGACGCTAGATCTGAGCAGTTCTTC.

The chain has TRBV6-5 and TRBJ2-5; D may be TRBD1 or TRBD2 (6 bases each). Trimming stripped 5 bases from V and 11 bases from J, with 18 bases between. Germline lookup yields CDR1 MNHEY and CDR2 SVGAGI. The CDR3 totals 13 residues. The CDR3, as DNA: TGTGCCAGCAGTGTACCCGGGGGCGATGAGCAGTACTTC. Protein: CASSVPGGDEQYF.